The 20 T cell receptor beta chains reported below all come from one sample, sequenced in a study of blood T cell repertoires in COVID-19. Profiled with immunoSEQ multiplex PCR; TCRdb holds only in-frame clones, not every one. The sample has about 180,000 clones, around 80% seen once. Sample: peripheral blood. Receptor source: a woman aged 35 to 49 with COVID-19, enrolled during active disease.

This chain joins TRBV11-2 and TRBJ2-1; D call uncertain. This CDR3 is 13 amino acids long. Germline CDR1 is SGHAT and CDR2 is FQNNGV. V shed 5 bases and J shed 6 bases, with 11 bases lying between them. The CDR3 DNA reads TGTGCCAGCAGCCCATCCACGGTCAATGAGCAGTTCTTC. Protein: CASSPSTVNEQFF.

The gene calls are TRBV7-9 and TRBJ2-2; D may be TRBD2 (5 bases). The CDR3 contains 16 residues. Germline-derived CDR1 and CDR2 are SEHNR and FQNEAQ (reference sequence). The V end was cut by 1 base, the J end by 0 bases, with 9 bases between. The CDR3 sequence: CASSLDRGTNTGELFF. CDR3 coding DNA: TGTGCCAGCAGCTTAGACCGGGGTACGAACACCGGGGAGCTGTTTTTT.

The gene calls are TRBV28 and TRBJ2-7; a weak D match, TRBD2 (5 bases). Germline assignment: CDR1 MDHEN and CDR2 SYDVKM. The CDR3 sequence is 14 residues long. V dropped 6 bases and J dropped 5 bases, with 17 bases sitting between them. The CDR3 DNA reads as TGTGCCAGCAGGGATTCGGGGAATCGTCACGAGCAGTACTTC. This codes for CASRDSGNRHEQYF.

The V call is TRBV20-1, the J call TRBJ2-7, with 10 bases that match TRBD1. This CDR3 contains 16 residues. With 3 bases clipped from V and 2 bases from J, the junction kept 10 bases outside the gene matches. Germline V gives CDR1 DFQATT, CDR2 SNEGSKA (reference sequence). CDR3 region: CSASKTGGAPTYEQYF. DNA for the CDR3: TGCAGTGCTAGTAAGACAGGGGGCGCACCCACCTACGAGCAGTACTTC.

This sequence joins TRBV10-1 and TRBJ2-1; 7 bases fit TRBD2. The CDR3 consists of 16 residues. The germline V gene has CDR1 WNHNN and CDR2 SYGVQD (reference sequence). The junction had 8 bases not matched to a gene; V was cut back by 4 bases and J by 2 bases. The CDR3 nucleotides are TGCGCCAGCAGTGGGGTCGCGGGGGAGGCCTACAATGAGCAGTTCTTC. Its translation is CASSGVAGEAYNEQFF.

The CDR3 region is CASSYPTGPGQPQHF. The CDR3 DNA follows: TGTGCCAGCAGTTACCCGACAGGGCCAGGGCAGCCCCAGCATTTT. V usage is TRBV6-5 and J usage is TRBJ1-5, with TRBD1 matching over 7 bases. With 2 bases clipped from V and 7 bases from J, the junction kept 8 bases outside the gene matches. Germline loops: CDR1 MNHEY, CDR2 SVGAGI. There are 15 residues in the CDR3.

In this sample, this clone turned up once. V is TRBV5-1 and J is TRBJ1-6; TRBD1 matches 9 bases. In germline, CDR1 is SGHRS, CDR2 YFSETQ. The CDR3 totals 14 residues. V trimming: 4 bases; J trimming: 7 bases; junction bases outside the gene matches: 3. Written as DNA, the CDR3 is TGCGCCAGCAGCGAGGACAGGGGCAATTCACCCCTCCACTTT. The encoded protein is CASSEDRGNSPLHF.

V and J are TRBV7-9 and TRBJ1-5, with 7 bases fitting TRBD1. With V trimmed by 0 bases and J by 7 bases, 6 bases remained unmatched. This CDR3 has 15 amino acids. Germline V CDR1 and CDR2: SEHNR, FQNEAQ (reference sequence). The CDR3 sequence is CASSLARNRGQPQHF. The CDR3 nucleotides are TGTGCCAGCAGCTTAGCGAGGAACAGGGGACAGCCCCAGCATTTT.

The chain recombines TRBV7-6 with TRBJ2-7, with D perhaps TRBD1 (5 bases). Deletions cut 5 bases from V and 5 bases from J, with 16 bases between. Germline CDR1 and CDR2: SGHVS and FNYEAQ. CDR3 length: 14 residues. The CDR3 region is CASSDTLQANEQYF. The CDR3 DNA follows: TGTGCCAGCAGCGACACCCTACAGGCTAACGAGCAGTACTTC.

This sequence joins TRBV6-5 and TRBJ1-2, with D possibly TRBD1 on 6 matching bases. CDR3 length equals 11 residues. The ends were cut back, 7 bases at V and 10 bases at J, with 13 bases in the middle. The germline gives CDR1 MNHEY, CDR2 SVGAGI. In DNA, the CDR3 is TGTGCCAGCACAAATCCAGGGGCCTACACCTTC. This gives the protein CASTNPGAYTF.

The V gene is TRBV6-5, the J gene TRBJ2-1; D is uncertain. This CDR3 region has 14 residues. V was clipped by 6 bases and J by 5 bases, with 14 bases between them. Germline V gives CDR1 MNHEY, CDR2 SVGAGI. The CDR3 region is CASRGAELNNEQFF. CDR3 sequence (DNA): TGTGCCAGCAGGGGCGCCGAGCTCAACAATGAGCAGTTCTTC.

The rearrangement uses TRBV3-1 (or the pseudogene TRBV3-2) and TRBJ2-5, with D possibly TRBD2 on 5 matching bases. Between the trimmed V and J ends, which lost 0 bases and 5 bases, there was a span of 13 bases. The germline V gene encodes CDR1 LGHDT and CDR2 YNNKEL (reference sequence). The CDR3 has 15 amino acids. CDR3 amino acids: CASSQETFRGETQYF. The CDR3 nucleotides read TGTGCCAGCAGCCAAGAGACCTTCAGAGGGGAGACCCAGTACTTC.

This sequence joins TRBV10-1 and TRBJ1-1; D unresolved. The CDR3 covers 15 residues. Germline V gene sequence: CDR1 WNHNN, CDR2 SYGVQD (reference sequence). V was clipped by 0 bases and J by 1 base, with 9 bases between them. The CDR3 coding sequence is TGCGCCAGCAGTGAGTCTCTGGGCCCGAACACTGAAGCTTTCTTT. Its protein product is CASSESLGPNTEAFF.

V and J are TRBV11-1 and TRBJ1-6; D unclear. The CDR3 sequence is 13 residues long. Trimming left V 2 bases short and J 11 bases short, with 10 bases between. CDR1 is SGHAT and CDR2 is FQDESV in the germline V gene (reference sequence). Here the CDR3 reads CASSLNAGTPLHF. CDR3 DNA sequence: TGTGCCAGCAGCTTAAACGCAGGCACACCCCTCCACTTT.

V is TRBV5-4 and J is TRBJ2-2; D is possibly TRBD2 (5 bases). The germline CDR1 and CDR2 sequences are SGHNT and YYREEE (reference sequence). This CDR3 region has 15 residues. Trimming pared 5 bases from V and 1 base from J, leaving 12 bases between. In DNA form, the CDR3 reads TGTGCCAGCAGACCCTTGAGCGGGAACACCGGGGAGCTGTTTTTT. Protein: CASRPLSGNTGELFF.

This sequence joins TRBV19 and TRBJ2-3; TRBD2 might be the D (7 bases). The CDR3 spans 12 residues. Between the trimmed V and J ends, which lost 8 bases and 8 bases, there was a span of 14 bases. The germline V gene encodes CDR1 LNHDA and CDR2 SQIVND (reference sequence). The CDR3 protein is CASYSGGGTQYF. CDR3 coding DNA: TGTGCCAGTTACTCGGGGGGCGGTACGCAGTATTTT.

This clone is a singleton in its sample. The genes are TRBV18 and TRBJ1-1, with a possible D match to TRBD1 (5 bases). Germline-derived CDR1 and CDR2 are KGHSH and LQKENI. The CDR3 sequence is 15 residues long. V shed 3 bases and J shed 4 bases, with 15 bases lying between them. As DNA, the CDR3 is TGTGCCAGCTCACCGGACACCTTCCAAGCCACTGAAGCTTTCTTT. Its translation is CASSPDTFQATEAFF.

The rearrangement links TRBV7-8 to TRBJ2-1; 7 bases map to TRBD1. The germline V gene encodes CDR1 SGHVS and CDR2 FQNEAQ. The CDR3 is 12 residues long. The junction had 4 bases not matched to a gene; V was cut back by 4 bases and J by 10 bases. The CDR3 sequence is CASSSAGGEQFF. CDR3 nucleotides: TGTGCCAGCAGCTCCGCAGGGGGAGAGCAGTTCTTC.

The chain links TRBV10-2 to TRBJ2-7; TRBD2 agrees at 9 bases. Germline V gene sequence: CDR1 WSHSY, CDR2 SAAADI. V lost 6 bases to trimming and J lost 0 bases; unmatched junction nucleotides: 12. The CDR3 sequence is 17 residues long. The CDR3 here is CASSYFLAGASSYEQYF. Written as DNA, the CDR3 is TGCGCCAGCAGCTATTTCTTAGCGGGGGCGAGCTCCTACGAGCAGTACTTC.

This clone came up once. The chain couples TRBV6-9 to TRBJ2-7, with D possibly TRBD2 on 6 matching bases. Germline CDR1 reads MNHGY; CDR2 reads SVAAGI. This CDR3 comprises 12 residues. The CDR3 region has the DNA TGTGCGCGCGGGGCGGGTCGCTACGAGCAGTACTTC. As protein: CARGAGRYEQYF.